Included here is one T cell receptor (beta chain) sequence, with context. The target antigen is unknown. The junction differs from germline at one of its ends, possibly a read error. Sequencing was performed with immunoSEQ multiplex PCR; in TCRdb, only in-frame clones are kept and a portion is missing. The profile covers 130,000 or so clones, with 75% to 95% appearing a single time and 5.4% taken by the ten largest. These data are taken from a study of T cell responses to AZD1222 COVID-19 vaccine. Study results and caveats: Variant regions that are unmutated are reportedly the target of nearly half of spike-specific TCRs.

Germline V gene lookup returns CDR1 LGHDT and CDR2 YNNKEL (reference sequence). CDR3 length equals 16 residues. The material was peripheral blood, obtained on day 0 of AZD1222 vaccination. The chain couples TRBV3-1 (or the pseudogene TRBV3-2) to TRBJ1-2; no reliable D call. This clonotype was sampled from an adult in good health. The CDR3 loop is CASSQVSSRPDYRYTF. The CDR3 coding sequence is TGTGCCAGCAGCCAAGTATCGTCCCGCCCCGACTATCGCTACACCTTC.